Listed below are T cell receptor beta chains from one sample, sequenced in a study of T cells in Graves' hyperthyroidism and ophthalmopathy. TCRdb re-called the multiplex PCR reads through MiXCR, storing one row per CDR3 protein. Among 550,000 to 700,000 distinct CDR3 sequences listed, over 12% were seen once. Specimen: blood. All receptors come from a woman in her 40s with Graves' ophthalmopathy. The CDR3 runs from the conserved cysteine through the conserved F or W. Size values are once, few and many counts, or a class for expanded clones, and some rows have none.

TRBV10-3,TRBJ2-5,many,CAISESIDRSGETQYF
TRBV7-2,TRBJ1-1,many,CASSLAGLRQDGTEAFF
TRBV7-2,TRBJ2-5,many,CASSLTASETQYF
TRBV28,TRBJ1-4,many,CASSLWGWGDGGNEKLFF
TRBV5-1,TRBJ2-7,-,CASSSGRGGTTYEQYF
TRBV6-2/TRBV6-3,TRBJ2-5,many,CASTGEETQYF
TRBV6-5,TRBJ2-2,many,CASSYYHTGELFF
TRBV6-2/TRBV6-3,TRBJ2-5,many,CASSYSISSAGDDGETQYF
TRBV7-2,TRBJ1-2,medium-sized,CASSLPTVSSYGYTF
TRBV20-1,TRBJ2-7,-,CSAPTGTGAYEQYF
TRBV2,TRBJ2-2,-,CASSLEGAANTGELFF
TRBV20-1,TRBJ2-7,many,CSARKGGGPEQYF
TRBV6-2/TRBV6-3,TRBJ2-4,-,CASSYWGRKNIQYF
TRBV20-1,TRBJ2-5,-,CSAVKPGQGGGTQYF
TRBV20-1,TRBJ1-1,-,CSASAPVNTEAFF
TRBV28,TRBJ1-5,many,CASSPHGQSNQPQHF
TRBV12-3/TRBV12-4,TRBJ2-7,-,CASSFWGAGGSYEQYF
TRBV7-2,TRBJ1-2,-,CASSLRTVTNYGYTF
TRBV5-1,TRBJ1-1,many,CASSNGQGGTIAFF
TRBV4-1,TRBJ1-2,many,CASSRGQGPTGRTDGYTF
TRBV18,TRBJ2-5,few,CASSPEMVETQYF
TRBV6-2/TRBV6-3,TRBJ2-5,-,CASSRDGAQETQYF
TRBV20-1,TRBJ2-7,many,CSTARMGAYEQYF
TRBV28,TRBJ2-5,many,CASSSTGGSKETQYF
TRBV6-1,TRBJ2-2,many,CASSQQGNGELFF
TRBV2,TRBJ2-1,-,CASSSGGGSTDEQFF
TRBV20-1,TRBJ1-6,-,CSARAARGDNSPLHF
TRBV19,TRBJ1-1,few,CASSIWPGEFNTEAFF
TRBV10-3,TRBJ2-7,many,CAISEGTGSYEQYF
TRBV28,TRBJ1-3,-,CASIASRASGNTIYF
TRBV7-2,TRBJ1-1,few,CASSRGARTEAFF
TRBV7-8,TRBJ1-3,-,CASSPDRGSGGNTIYF
TRBV20-1,TRBJ1-1,many,CSASSPYTEAFF